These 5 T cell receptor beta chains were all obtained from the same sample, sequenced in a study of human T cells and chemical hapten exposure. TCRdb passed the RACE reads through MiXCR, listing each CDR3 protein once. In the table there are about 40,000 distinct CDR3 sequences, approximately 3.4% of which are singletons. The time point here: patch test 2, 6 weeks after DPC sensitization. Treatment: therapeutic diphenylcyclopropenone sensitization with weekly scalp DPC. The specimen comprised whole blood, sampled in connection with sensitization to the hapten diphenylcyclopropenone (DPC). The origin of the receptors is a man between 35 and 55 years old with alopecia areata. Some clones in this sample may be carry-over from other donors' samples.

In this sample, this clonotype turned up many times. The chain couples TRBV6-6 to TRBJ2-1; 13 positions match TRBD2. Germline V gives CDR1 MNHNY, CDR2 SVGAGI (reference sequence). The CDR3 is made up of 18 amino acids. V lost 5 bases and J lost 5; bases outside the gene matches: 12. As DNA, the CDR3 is TGTGCCAGCAGTGGTTCGGGACTAGCGGGATATAATAACAATGAGCAGTTCTTC. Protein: CASSGSGLAGYNNNEQFF.

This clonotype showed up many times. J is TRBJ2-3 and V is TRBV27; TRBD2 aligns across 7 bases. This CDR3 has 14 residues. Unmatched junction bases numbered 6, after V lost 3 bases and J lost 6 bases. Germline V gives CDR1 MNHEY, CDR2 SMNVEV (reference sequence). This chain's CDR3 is CASSLRLAADTQYF. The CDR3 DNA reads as TGTGCCAGCAGTTTGAGACTAGCAGCGGATACGCAGTATTTT.

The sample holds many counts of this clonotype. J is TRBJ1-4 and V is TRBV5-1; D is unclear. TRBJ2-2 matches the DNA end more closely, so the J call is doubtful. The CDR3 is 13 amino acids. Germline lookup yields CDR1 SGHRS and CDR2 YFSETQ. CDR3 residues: CASSLAGGGELFF. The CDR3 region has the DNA TGCGCCAGCAGCTTGGCCGGTGGGGGGGAGCTGTTTTTT.

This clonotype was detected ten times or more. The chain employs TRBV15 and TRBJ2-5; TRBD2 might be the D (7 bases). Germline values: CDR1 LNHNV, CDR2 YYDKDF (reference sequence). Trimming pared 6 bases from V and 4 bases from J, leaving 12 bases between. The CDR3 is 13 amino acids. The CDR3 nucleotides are TGTGCCACCAGTACAGGGAGGGCAGAGACCCAGTACTTC. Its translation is CATSTGRAETQYF.

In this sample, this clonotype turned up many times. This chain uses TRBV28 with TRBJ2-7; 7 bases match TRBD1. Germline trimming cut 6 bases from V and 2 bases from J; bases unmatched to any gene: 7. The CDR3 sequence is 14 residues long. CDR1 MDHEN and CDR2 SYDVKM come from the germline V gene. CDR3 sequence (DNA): TGTGCCAGCAGATCCGGACAGGCAACCTACGAGCAGTACTTC. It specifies CASRSGQATYEQYF. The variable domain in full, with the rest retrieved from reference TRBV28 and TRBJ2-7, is DVKVTQSSRYLVKRTGEKVFLECVQDMDHENMFWYRQDPGLGLRLIYFSYDVKMKEKGDIPEGYSVSREKKERFSLILESASTNQTSMYLCASRSGQATYEQYFGPGTRLTVT.